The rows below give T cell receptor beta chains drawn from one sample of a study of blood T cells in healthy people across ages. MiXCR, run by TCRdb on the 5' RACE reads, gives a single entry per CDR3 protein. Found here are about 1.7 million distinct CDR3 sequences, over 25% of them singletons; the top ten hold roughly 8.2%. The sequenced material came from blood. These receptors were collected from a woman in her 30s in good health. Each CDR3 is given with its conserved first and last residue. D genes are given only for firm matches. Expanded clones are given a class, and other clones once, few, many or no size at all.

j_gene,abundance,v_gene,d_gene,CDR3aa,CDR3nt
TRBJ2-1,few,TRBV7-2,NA,CASSLGGLGSEQFF,TGTGCCAGCAGCTTAGGGGGACTCGGATCTGAGCAGTTCTTC
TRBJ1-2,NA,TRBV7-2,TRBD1,CASSLALNRGDGYTF,TGTGCCAGCAGCTTAGCGCTGAACAGGGGTGATGGCTACACCTTC
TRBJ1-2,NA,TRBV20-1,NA,CSGDRGYGYTF,TGCAGTGGGGATAGAGGCTATGGCTACACCTTC
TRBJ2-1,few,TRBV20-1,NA,CSASWRDEQFF,TGCAGTGCTAGCTGGAGAGATGAGCAGTTCTTC
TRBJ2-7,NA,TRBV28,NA,CASSSFQGTYEQYF,TGTGCCAGCAGTTCCTTCCAGGGGACCTACGAGCAGTACTTC
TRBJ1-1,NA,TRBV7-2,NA,CASSLSKFGNTEAFF,TGTGCCAGCAGCCTCTCTAAATTTGGGAACACTGAAGCTTTCTTT
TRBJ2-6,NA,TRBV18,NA,CASSPNRISGANVLTF,TGTGCCAGCTCACCGAATCGCATCTCTGGGGCCAACGTCCTGACTTTC
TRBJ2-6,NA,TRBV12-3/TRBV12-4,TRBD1,CASRPGTGGPGANVLTF,TGTGCCAGCAGGCCCGGGACAGGGGGCCCTGGGGCCAACGTCCTGACTTTC
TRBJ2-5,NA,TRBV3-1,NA,CASQTLDNEQYF,TGTGCCAGCCAGACTTTGGACAATGAGCAGTACTTC
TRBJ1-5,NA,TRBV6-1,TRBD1,CASSALGTGGPYSNQPQHF,TGTGCCAGCAGCGCCTTAGGGACAGGGGGCCCCTATAGCAATCAGCCCCAGCATTTT
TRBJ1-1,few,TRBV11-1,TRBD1,CASSFRTGTGVTEAFF,TGTGCCAGCAGTTTTCGTACCGGGACAGGGGTAACTGAAGCTTTCTTT
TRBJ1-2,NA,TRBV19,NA,CASRAADSYGYIF,TGTGCCAGTAGAGCTGCCGACAGTTATGGCTACATCTTC
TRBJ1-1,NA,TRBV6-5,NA,CASSERRGGDTEAFF,TGTGCCAGCAGTGAACGTCGGGGAGGGGACACTGAAGCTTTCTTT
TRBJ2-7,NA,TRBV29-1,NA,CSVVKRTYEQYF,TGCAGCGTTGTGAAGCGGACCTACGAGCAGTACTTC
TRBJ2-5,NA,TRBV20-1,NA,CSASRSIRETQYF,TGCAGTGCTAGCAGGTCAATCAGGGAGACCCAGTACTTC
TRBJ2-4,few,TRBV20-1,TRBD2,CSASSNLAAFNEQYF,TGCAGTGCTAGCAGCAACCTAGCGGCCTTCAATGAGCAGTACTTC
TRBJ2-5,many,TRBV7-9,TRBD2,CASSPGGIQETQYF,TGTGCCAGCAGCCCGGGGGGGATACAAGAGACCCAGTACTTC
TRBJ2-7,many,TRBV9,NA,CASSPTGMTYEQYF,TGTGCCAGCAGCCCAACCGGGATGACCTACGAGCAGTACTTC
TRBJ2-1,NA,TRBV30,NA,CAWSAEAAEQFF,TGTGCCTGGAGTGCGGAGGCGGCCGAGCAGTTCTTC
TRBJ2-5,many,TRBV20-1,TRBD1,CSARGQGASETQYF,TGCAGTGCTAGGGGACAGGGCGCGTCAGAGACCCAGTACTTC
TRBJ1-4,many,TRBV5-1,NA,CASSRDPNRNEKLFF,TGCGCCAGCAGCCGGGATCCGAACCGTAATGAAAAACTGTTTTTT
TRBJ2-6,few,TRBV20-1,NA,CSARRPGVHSGANVLTF,TGCAGTGCTAGACGCCCAGGGGTTCACTCTGGGGCCAACGTCCTGACTTTC
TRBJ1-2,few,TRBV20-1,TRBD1,CSALFGDRYGYTF,TGCAGTGCCCTCTTTGGGGACAGATATGGCTACACCTTC
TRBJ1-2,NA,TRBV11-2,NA,CAGSLDSNYGYTF,TGTGCCGGCAGCCTAGACAGTAACTATGGCTACACCTTC
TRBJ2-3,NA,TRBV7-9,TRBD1,CASSLGDRSYTDTQYF,TGTGCCAGCAGCTTGGGGGACAGGTCTTACACAGATACGCAGTATTTT
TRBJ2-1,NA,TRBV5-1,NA,CASSPIAGYNEQFF,TGCGCCAGCTCCCCTATTGCGGGGTACAATGAGCAGTTCTTC
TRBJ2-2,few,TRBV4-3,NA,CASSQDGRTITGELFF,TGCGCCAGCAGCCAAGATGGTAGGACAATCACCGGGGAGCTGTTTTTT
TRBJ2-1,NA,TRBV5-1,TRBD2,CASSNLLAGGYNEQFF,TGCGCCAGCAGCAACCTACTAGCGGGAGGCTACAATGAGCAGTTCTTC
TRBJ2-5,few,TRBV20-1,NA,CSPAAWGEQYF,TGCAGTCCAGCGGCCTGGGGGGAGCAGTACTTC
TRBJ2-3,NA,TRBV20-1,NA,CSAPPRDSTDTQYF,TGCAGTGCCCCCCCCCGGGACTCCACAGATACGCAGTATTTT
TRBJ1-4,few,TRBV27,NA,CASSFTSTGRLFF,TGTGCCAGCAGTTTTACGTCTACGGGACGGCTGTTTTTT
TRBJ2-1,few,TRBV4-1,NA,CASSQDKGTEYNEQFF,TGCGCCAGCAGCCAAGATAAAGGGACGGAGTACAATGAGCAGTTCTTC
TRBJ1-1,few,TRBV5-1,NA,CASSRGTGFEAFF,TGCGCCAGCAGCCGCGGGACGGGTTTTGAAGCTTTCTTT
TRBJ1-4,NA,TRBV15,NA,CATSRVRGPGEKLFF,TGTGCCACCAGCAGAGTTCGGGGGCCGGGTGAAAAACTGTTTTTT
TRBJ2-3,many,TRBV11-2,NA,CASSLEYADTQYF,TGTGCCAGCAGCTTAGAGTACGCAGATACGCAGTATTTT
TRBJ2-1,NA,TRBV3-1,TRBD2,CASKRLADNEQFF,TGTGCCAGCAAGAGACTAGCGGACAATGAGCAGTTCTTC
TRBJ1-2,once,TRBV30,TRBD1,CAWSQGTAGYTF,TGTGCCTGGAGTCAAGGGACAGCTGGCTACACCTTC
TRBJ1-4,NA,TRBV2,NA,CASGAGLAKLFF,TGTGCCAGCGGCGCAGGGTTGGCGAAACTGTTTTTT
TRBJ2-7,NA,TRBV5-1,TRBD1,CASASTGVVYEQYF,TGCGCCAGCGCCTCGACAGGGGTAGTATACGAGCAGTACTTC
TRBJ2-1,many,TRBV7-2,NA,CASSARGDYNEQFF,TGTGCCAGCAGCGCTCGCGGGGATTACAATGAGCAGTTCTTC
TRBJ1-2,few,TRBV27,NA,CASSIGGNYGYTF,TGTGCCAGCAGTATAGGAGGGAACTATGGCTACACCTTC
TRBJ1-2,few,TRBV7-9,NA,CASSLSGEANYGYTF,TGTGCCAGCAGCCTCTCGGGGGAAGCTAACTATGGCTACACCTTC
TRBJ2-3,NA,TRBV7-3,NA,CASSLDAGAPTDTQYF,TGTGCCAGCAGCTTAGACGCGGGCGCCCCCACAGATACGCAGTATTTT
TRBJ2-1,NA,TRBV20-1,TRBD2,CSARRSGEMNEQFF,TGCAGTGCTAGACGTAGCGGGGAGATGAATGAGCAGTTCTTC
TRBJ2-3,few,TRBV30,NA,CAWSVQGTDTQYF,TGTGCCTGGAGTGTCCAGGGAACAGATACGCAGTATTTT
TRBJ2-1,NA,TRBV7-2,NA,CASSLVSAQQFF,TGTGCCAGCAGCTTAGTTTCGGCGCAGCAGTTCTTC
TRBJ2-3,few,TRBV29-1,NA,CSVGAPKRQGIGTDTQYF,TGCAGCGTTGGAGCCCCCAAGCGTCAGGGGATCGGCACAGATACGCAGTATTTT
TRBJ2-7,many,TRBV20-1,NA,CSASVWAGTDRYEQYF,TGCAGTGCTAGCGTCTGGGCCGGAACAGACCGATACGAGCAGTACTTC
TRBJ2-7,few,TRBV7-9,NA,CASSRLGPRSYEQYF,TGTGCCAGCAGCCGTTTGGGACCGAGATCCTACGAGCAGTACTTC
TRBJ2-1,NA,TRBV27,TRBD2,CASSLTSGEYNEQFF,TGTGCCAGCAGTTTAACTAGCGGGGAATACAATGAGCAGTTCTTC
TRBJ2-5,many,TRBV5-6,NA,CASSFQGRQETQYF,TGTGCCAGCAGCTTCCAGGGGAGGCAAGAGACCCAGTACTTC
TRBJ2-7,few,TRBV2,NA,CASSPRQDFYEQYF,TGTGCCAGCAGTCCCAGACAGGACTTCTACGAGCAGTACTTC
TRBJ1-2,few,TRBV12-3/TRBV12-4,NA,CASSLASKGPLGYTF,TGTGCCAGCAGTTTAGCGTCGAAGGGACCCCTAGGCTACACCTTC
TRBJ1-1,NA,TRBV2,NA,CASRGRTEAFF,TGTGCCAGCAGGGGAAGGACTGAAGCTTTCTTT
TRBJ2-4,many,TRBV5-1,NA,CASSLAQKNIQYF,TGTGCCAGCAGCTTGGCACAGAAAAACATTCAGTACTTC
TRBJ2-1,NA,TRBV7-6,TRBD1,CASSLNRQGASEQFF,TGTGCCAGCAGCTTAAATAGACAGGGGGCATCTGAGCAGTTCTTC
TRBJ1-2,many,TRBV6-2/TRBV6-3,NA,CASSSQGYGYTF,TGTGCCAGCAGTTCACAGGGTTATGGCTACACCTTC